The 13 T cell receptor beta chains given below trace back to one sample, sequenced in a study of T cell responses to AZD1222 COVID-19 vaccine. Data came from immunoSEQ multiplex PCR; TCRdb stores just in-frame clones and leaves some out. The table records 120,000 or so clones, roughly 90% of them present only once. The sequenced sample was peripheral blood, obtained on day 0 of AZD1222 vaccination. The receptor source for this set is an adult in good health.

The V and J genes are TRBV19 and TRBJ1-5; D perhaps matches TRBD1 (6 bases). This CDR3 comprises 15 residues. V lost 0 bases and J 0 bases, leaving 6 bases between the germline ends. Looked up from germline, CDR1 is LNHDA and CDR2 is SQIVND (reference sequence). CDR3 coding DNA: TGTGCCAGTAGTATAGAGGGGGCTAGCAATCAGCCCCAGCATTTT. It encodes CASSIEGASNQPQHF.

V usage is TRBV4-1 and J usage is TRBJ2-3, with D unclear. This CDR3 comprises 13 residues. The V gene's germline CDR1 is MGHRA and CDR2 YSYEKL. Trimming removed 0 bases at V and 7 bases at J, with 8 bases between. Here the CDR3 DNA reads TGCGCCAGCAGCCAAGACTTGTGGAATACGCAGTATTTT. It encodes CASSQDLWNTQYF.

The chain is built from TRBV4-1 and TRBJ2-7; 7 bases are shared with TRBD1. Germline V gives CDR1 MGHRA, CDR2 YSYEKL. This CDR3 has 15 amino acids. The J segment lost 0 bases and the V segment lost 2 bases, leaving 4 bases of the junction unmatched. The CDR3 sequence is CASSQRQGSSYEQYF. The CDR3 region has the DNA TGCGCCAGCAGCCAAAGACAGGGAAGCTCCTACGAGCAGTACTTC.

This chain joins TRBV2 and TRBJ2-5; D remains unclear. This CDR3 has 13 amino acids. Per germline, CDR1 SNHLY and CDR2 FYNNEI. With 6 bases removed from V and 4 bases from J, the gap between germline ends came to 12 bases. The CDR3 loop is CASSGRWRETQYF. The CDR3 DNA sequence: TGTGCCAGCAGCGGGCGCTGGCGAGAGACCCAGTACTTC.

This rearrangement joins TRBV9 to TRBJ2-7; TRBD1 aligns across 9 bases. V gave up 3 bases and J gave up 5 bases; unmatched junction bases: 12. CDR1 is SGDLS and CDR2 is YYNGEE in the germline V gene. This CDR3 region has 16 residues. CDR3: CASSATLQGASDEQYF. The CDR3 nucleotides are TGTGCCAGCAGCGCGACCTTACAGGGGGCGTCGGACGAGCAGTACTTC.

The chain joins TRBV6-2 or TRBV6-3 to TRBJ2-1; D is ambiguous. The germline CDR1 and CDR2 sequences are MNHEY and SVGEGT. The CDR3 length is 15 residues. V dropped 6 bases and J dropped 2 bases, with 14 bases sitting between them. CDR3 loop: CASSHAGLPYNEQFF. As DNA, the CDR3 is TGTGCCAGCAGCCACGCTGGGCTCCCCTACAATGAGCAGTTCTTC.

This clone was recorded only once. V usage is TRBV6-2 or TRBV6-3 and J usage is TRBJ2-1; the D gene is possibly TRBD2 (5 bases). The CDR3 extends over 15 amino acids. Deletions cut 0 bases from V and 4 bases from J, with 10 bases between. Germline assignment: CDR1 MNHEY and CDR2 SVGEGT. The CDR3 here is CASSYSQLAYNEQFF. For the CDR3, the DNA is TGTGCCAGCAGTTACTCGCAGCTAGCTTACAATGAGCAGTTCTTC.

The chain joins TRBV7-9 to TRBJ1-2; 7 bases match TRBD1. Looked up from germline, CDR1 is SEHNR and CDR2 is FQNEAQ (reference sequence). The CDR3 runs 14 residues. V shed 8 bases, J shed 2 bases, and the junction held 8 bases outside the gene matches. The DNA of the CDR3 is TGTGCCAGCGCAATGCCGGGACAGAACTATGGCTACACCTTC. Translated: CASAMPGQNYGYTF.

This chain links TRBV12-3 or TRBV12-4 with TRBJ1-4; 7 positions match TRBD1. The CDR3 runs 12 residues. The trim removed 5 bases at V and 12 bases at J, leaving 6 bases unmatched. CDR3 DNA: TGTGCCAGCAGTGCGGGACAGCGAGAACTGTTTTTT. Its protein is CASSAGQRELFF.

DNA for the CDR3: TGTGCCAGCAGCGTAGGAGATAGCGGGAGGAACTACGAGCAGTACTTC. Residues: CASSVGDSGRNYEQYF. This chain uses TRBV9 with TRBJ2-7, with 10 bases that match TRBD2. Trimming cost V 0 bases and J 3 bases; bases outside gene matches: 6. CDR1 and CDR2 (germline): SGDLS, YYNGEE. The CDR3 runs to 16 residues.

This clone is a singleton in its sample. V is TRBV6-6 and J is TRBJ1-3, with D unresolved. V was trimmed by 2 bases and J by 4 bases, leaving 6 bases between them. Germline assignment: CDR1 MNHNY and CDR2 SVGAGI (reference sequence). This CDR3 comprises 13 residues. CDR3: CASSYREGNTIYF. CDR3 DNA: TGTGCCAGCAGTTACCGTGAGGGAAACACCATATATTTT.

The CDR3 coding sequence is TGTGCCAGCCGCTCCAACGGGCAAGCTGGTTCACCCCTCCACTTT. Its translation is CASRSNGQAGSPLHF. V gene TRBV7-9 combines with J gene TRBJ1-6, with D uncertain. The CDR3 contains 15 residues. The V gene lost 8 bases and the J gene lost 9 bases, with 20 bases spanning the gap. Germline V lookup: CDR1 SEHNR, CDR2 FQNEAQ (reference sequence).

This chain links TRBV4-1 with TRBJ2-6, with D unclear. Trimming took off 0 bases at V and 2 bases at J, with 11 bases between the two ends. Germline CDR1 reads MGHRA; CDR2 reads YSYEKL. This CDR3 comprises 17 residues. As DNA, the CDR3 is TGCGCCAGCAGCCAAGATCGAAGGGTAACTGGGGCCAACGTCCTGACTTTC. It translates to CASSQDRRVTGANVLTF.